This T cell receptor (beta chain) appears in the sequencing data of a study of T cell responses to AZD1222 COVID-19 vaccine. This table comes from immunoSEQ multiplex PCR, and its TCRdb copy is limited to in-frame clones, with some not included. The sample has more than 50,000 clones; over 80% are singletons. Study results and limitations: The study found Spike-specific TCR breadth and depth rose after two AZD1222 doses. Mostly white British, mostly female donors; authors suggested clonal diversity may be underestimated. The number of AZD1222 recipients seropositive at baseline was only 6 or 7.

For this clone: Its matching antigen is unknown.

This CDR3 comprises 15 residues. The trim removed 3 bases at V and 4 bases at J, leaving 4 bases unmatched. Germline CDR1 reads SNHLY; CDR2 reads FYNNEI. The sequence derives from an adult who received the AZD1222 COVID-19 vaccine. This specimen consisted of peripheral blood, obtained 28 days after the second AZD1222 dose. This sequence joins TRBV2 and TRBJ2-3; TRBD2 aligns across 10 bases. The CDR3 nucleotides read TGTGCCAGCAGTGATCCCGGGACTAGCGCAGATACGCAGTATTTT. It translates to CASSDPGTSADTQYF.